This TCR beta chain was captured by sequencing in a study of cytomegalovirus exposure and HLA in healthy donors. Study overall: The 500 to 850 first-cohort repertoires and the 95 to 150 validation repertoires shared the same platform, a later analysis reported. Regarding the study as a whole: For cytomegalovirus status, the classifier reportedly gave diagnoses with high specificity and sensitivity. A few of the chains that were CMV-associated were confirmed in vitro to be specific for CMV antigens.

It was the roughly 110-subject validation cohort, separate from the approximately 620-subject first cohort, to which the donors belonged. J was trimmed by 6 bases and V by 3 bases; bases with no gene match: 15. Germline V gene sequence: CDR1 SGHRS, CDR2 YFSETQ. This CDR3 comprises 18 residues. Notes on this clone: Its target is not known.

Using immunoSEQ multiplex PCR, the repertoire was profiled, and TCRdb retains in-frame clones only, with some absent. The table records around 20,000 clones, 95% to 97% of them present only once. Sequenced: PBMCs. This TCR came from a man younger than 45 in good health and CMV-seropositive. The gene calls are TRBV5-1 and TRBJ2-3, with 11 bases that match TRBD2. This chain's CDR3 is CASSSRGVAGGPSDTQYF. CDR3 coding DNA: TGCGCCAGCAGCTCTCGGGGGGTAGCGGGAGGGCCTTCGGATACGCAGTATTTT.